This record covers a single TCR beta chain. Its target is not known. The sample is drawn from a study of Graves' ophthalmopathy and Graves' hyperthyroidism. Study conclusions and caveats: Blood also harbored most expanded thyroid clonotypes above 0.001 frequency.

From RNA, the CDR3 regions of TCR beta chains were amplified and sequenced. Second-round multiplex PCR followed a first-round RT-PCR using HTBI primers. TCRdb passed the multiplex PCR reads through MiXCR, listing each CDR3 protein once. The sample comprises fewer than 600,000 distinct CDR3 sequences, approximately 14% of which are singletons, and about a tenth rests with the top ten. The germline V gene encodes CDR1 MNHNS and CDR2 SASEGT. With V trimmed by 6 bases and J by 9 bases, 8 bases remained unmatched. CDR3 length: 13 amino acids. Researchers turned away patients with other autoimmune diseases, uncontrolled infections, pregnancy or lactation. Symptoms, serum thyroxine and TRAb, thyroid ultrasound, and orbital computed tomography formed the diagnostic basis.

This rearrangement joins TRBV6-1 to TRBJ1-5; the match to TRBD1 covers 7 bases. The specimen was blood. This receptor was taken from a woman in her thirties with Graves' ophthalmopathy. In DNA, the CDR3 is TGTGCCAGCAGAAGGGACAGATCTACGCCCCAGCATTTT. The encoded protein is CASRRDRSTPQHF.